Listed here are 10 T cell receptor beta chains from one sample, sequenced in a study of T cell changes during pregnancy in multiple sclerosis. Profiled with immunoSEQ multiplex PCR; TCRdb holds only in-frame clones, not every one. The table has roughly 61,000 clones, about 95% seen once. The sample in question was CD8+ T cells from peripheral blood mononuclear cells, obtained after pregnancy. The receptors were gathered from a female donor with multiple sclerosis, enrolled in a pregnancy study.

The chain links TRBV9 to TRBJ2-2, with D perhaps TRBD2 (5 bases). In germline, CDR1 is SGDLS, CDR2 YYNGEE. V was pared by 0 bases and J by 5 bases, with 14 bases between. The CDR3 extends over 16 amino acids. In nucleotides, the CDR3 is TGTGCCAGCAGCGTAGGTTATCTGGGAGAGACCGGGGAGCTGTTTTTT. Encoded protein: CASSVGYLGETGELFF.

The rearrangement joins TRBV13 to TRBJ2-1, with D possibly matching TRBD1 (6 bases). This CDR3 is built from 15 residues. Trimming shortened V by 5 bases and J by 9 bases, and 20 bases separated the two germline ends. Germline V gene lookup returns CDR1 PRHDT and CDR2 FYEKMQ (reference sequence). CDR3 residues: CASSPQGHSPGEQFF. The CDR3, as DNA: TGTGCCAGCAGCCCCCAGGGACATTCCCCCGGTGAGCAGTTCTTC.

The chain has TRBV7-2 and TRBJ2-7, with TRBD1 matching 8 bases. The J segment lost 2 bases and the V segment lost 1 base, leaving 10 bases of the junction unmatched. The CDR3 has 17 residues. In germline, CDR1 is SGHTA, CDR2 FQGNSA. The CDR3 reads CASSLGFRDRRTYEQYF. The CDR3 nucleotides are TGTGCCAGCAGCTTAGGATTTAGGGACAGGCGGACCTACGAGCAGTACTTC.

V usage is TRBV27 and J usage is TRBJ2-3, with 14 bases identical to TRBD2. The CDR3 contains 17 residues. Per the germline V gene, CDR1 is MNHEY and CDR2 is SMNVEV (reference sequence). The V segment lost 2 bases and the J segment 4 bases; nucleotides outside the gene matches: 5. The DNA for the CDR3 is TGTGCCAGCAGTTTACCCGGACTAGCGGGAGGTGCAGATACGCAGTATTTT. Its protein is CASSLPGLAGGADTQYF.

CDR3 amino acids: CASSFWTSGVYNEQFF. CDR3 in DNA: TGTGCCAGCAGCTTTTGGACTAGCGGGGTTTACAATGAGCAGTTCTTC. The V call is TRBV5-6, the J call TRBJ2-1, with TRBD2 matching over 12 bases. V was clipped by 2 bases and J by 4 bases; unmatched bases: 4. Germline-derived CDR1 and CDR2 are SGHDT and YYEEEE. The CDR3 spans 16 residues.

The rearrangement joins TRBV10-2 to TRBJ1-1; maybe TRBD1 (5 bases). This CDR3 has 15 residues. Germline-derived CDR1 and CDR2 are WSHSY and SAAADI. Between the trimmed V and J ends, which lost 1 base and 1 base, there was a span of 10 bases. CDR3 DNA sequence: TGCGCCAGCAGTGAGTTAACTGGACAGAACACTGAAGCTTTCTTT. Encoded protein: CASSELTGQNTEAFF.

V usage is TRBV5-6 and J usage is TRBJ1-1; D call uncertain. The ends were cut back, 4 bases at V and 4 bases at J, with 14 bases in the middle. CDR3 length: 14 residues. The germline V gene encodes CDR1 SGHDT and CDR2 YYEEEE. In DNA form, the CDR3 reads TGTGCCAGCAGCCCTCTTCCTGGCGGCACTGAAGCTTTCTTT. It codes for CASSPLPGGTEAFF.

The chain combines TRBV27 with TRBJ2-3; no reliable D call. The CDR3 sequence is 12 residues long. CDR1 is MNHEY, CDR2 SMNVEV, per germline (reference sequence). Trimming removed 6 bases at V and 5 bases at J, with 9 bases between. CDR3 DNA sequence: TGTGCCAGCAGCTCAGGCCTAGATACGCAGTATTTT. Protein: CASSSGLDTQYF.

This rearrangement joins TRBV5-8 to TRBJ1-5; TRBD1 matches 7 bases. The germline V gene has CDR1 SGHTS and CDR2 YDEGEE. V was pared by 4 bases and J by 0 bases, with 4 bases of the junction left unmatched. The CDR3 consists of 15 residues. The CDR3 loop reads CASSDREYSNQPQHF. The CDR3 coding sequence is TGTGCCAGCAGCGACAGGGAGTATAGCAATCAGCCCCAGCATTTT.

This rearrangement joins TRBV7-8 to TRBJ2-3; tentative D call: TRBD2 (5 bases). CDR3 length: 14 amino acids. V gave up 0 bases and J gave up 1 base, with 5 bases separating them. In germline, CDR1 is SGHVS, CDR2 FQNEAQ. This CDR3 is CASSLAGGTDTQYF. The CDR3 DNA is TGTGCCAGCAGCTTAGCGGGAGGCACAGATACGCAGTATTTT.